This T cell receptor beta chain originates from a study of Graves' ophthalmopathy and Graves' hyperthyroidism. Study-wide points: The model forecast ophthalmopathy progression, reaching roughly 64% sensitivity and 72% to 75% specificity.

The ends were cut back, 8 bases at V and 3 bases at J, with 8 bases in the middle. Germline V gives CDR1 MNHNS, CDR2 SASEGT. This CDR3 is 12 amino acids long. The study excluded patients with other autoimmune diseases, uncontrolled infections, pregnancy or lactation. This clonotype was found a few times. The antigen remains undetermined. Amplification from RNA transcripts yielded the TCR beta CDR3 regions. HTBI primers were employed in first-round RT-PCR, then a second-round multiplex PCR followed. TCRdb itself ran the multiplex PCR reads through MiXCR, one entry per CDR3 protein. In the table there are about 660,000 distinct CDR3 sequences, about 38% of which are singletons.

The sequence came from an adult man with Graves' ophthalmopathy. The V call is TRBV6-1, the J call TRBJ1-5; D is unclear. Input material: peripheral blood. The CDR3, as DNA: TGTGCCAGCGGACGGAACAATCAGCCCCAGCATTTT. Translating gives CASGRNNQPQHF.